The 3 T cell receptor beta chains presented below share a single source sample, sequenced in a study of T-cell memory formation after mild COVID-19. TCRdb processed the 5' RACE reads anew with MiXCR; each CDR3 protein has one entry. The sample comprises 100,000 or so distinct CDR3 sequences, around 10% of which are singletons, and about two fifths rests with the top ten. The sequenced sample consisted of PBMCs or a T cell subset sorted from them (not recorded which). Every receptor here comes from a man aged 18 to 29 who had mild COVID-19 (a few samples of this study predate the infection). Cell type and time point are not known.

This clonotype was seen only a few times. CDR3 protein: CASSAYSGGDAGELFF. CDR3 nucleotide sequence: TGTGCCAGCAGCGCCTATAGCGGGGGGGATGCCGGGGAGCTGTTTTTT. The rearrangement uses TRBV5-4 and TRBJ2-2, with 11 nucleotides matching TRBD2. The V segment lost 4 bases and the J segment 6 bases; nucleotides outside the gene matches: 8. Looked up from germline, CDR1 is SGHNT and CDR2 is YYREEE (reference sequence). The CDR3 length is 16 residues.

This clonotype occurred a few times. The genes are TRBV6-1 and TRBJ2-1; 10 bases fit TRBD2. This CDR3 has 14 residues. J gave up 6 bases and V 9 bases, and 8 bases lay outside the gene matches. The germline CDR1 and CDR2 sequences are MNHNS and SASEGT. CDR3 sequence: CASERGGRGNEQFF. The DNA of the CDR3 is TGTGCCAGTGAGCGGGGGGGACGGGGCAATGAGCAGTTCTTC.

The sample holds a few counts of this clonotype. The chain joins TRBV5-1 to TRBJ2-7; D remains ambiguous. The CDR3 runs 15 residues. Germline values: CDR1 SGHRS, CDR2 YFSETQ. The V end was cut by 0 bases, the J end by 2 bases, with 12 bases between. The CDR3 loop is CASSLAATNAYEQYF. For the CDR3, the DNA is TGCGCCAGCAGCTTGGCCGCGACGAATGCCTACGAGCAGTACTTC.